Listed here are 17 T cell receptor beta chains from one sample, sequenced in a study of quantifying T cell responses using KT2 cells. The overall study: TCR alpha and beta constant-region primers primed reverse transcription of RNA.

A single-stranded UMI oligo with SP2 sequence was ligated to cDNA 3' ends. The first PCR ran 3 to 5 cycles with an equimolar RC1.1 and RC1.2 beta primer mix. One entry per CDR3 protein results from TCRdb running MiXCR on the UMI-ligation and nested PCR reads. The sample includes approximately 50,000 distinct CDR3 sequences, approximately 10% of them seen just once. The material sequenced was PBMCs spiked with cells of the T cell clone KT2. These receptors were taken from a human donor.

The rearrangement joins TRBV9 to TRBJ2-7; TRBD2 matches 10 bases. V trimming: 3 bases; J trimming: 3 bases; junction bases outside the gene matches: 3. Germline CDR1 and CDR2: SGDLS and YYNGEE. The CDR3 has 14 amino acids. The chain's CDR3 is CASSALAGGYEQYF. The CDR3 coding sequence is TGTGCCAGCAGCGCATTAGCGGGAGGCTACGAGCAGTACTTC.

This clonotype was seen a few times. This CDR3 is CASSEADQPEYEQYF. The CDR3 bases are TGTGCCAGCAGTGAAGCGGACCAGCCCGAGTACGAGCAGTACTTC. This chain joins TRBV2 and TRBJ2-7; no clear D. V shed 0 bases and J shed 4 bases, with 13 bases lying between them. Germline V CDR1 and CDR2: SNHLY, FYNNEI. The CDR3 length is 15 residues.

In its sample, this clonotype was seen many times. This rearrangement joins TRBV28 to TRBJ2-3; maybe TRBD2 (6 bases). This CDR3 has 17 residues. Between the trimmed V and J ends, which lost 4 bases and 4 bases, there was a span of 21 bases. From germline, CDR1 is MDHEN and CDR2 SYDVKM. In DNA form, the CDR3 reads TGTGCCAGCAGTTCACACACTGGTATCGGCGGGGCAGATACGCAGTATTTT. This sequence encodes CASSSHTGIGGADTQYF.

This clonotype was recorded a few times. The rearrangement uses TRBV11-2 and TRBJ2-3, with D maybe TRBD1 (6 bases). The CDR3 is 16 residues long. Trimming removed 4 bases at V and 0 bases at J, with 14 bases between. CDR1 and CDR2 from the germline V gene are SGHAT and FQNNGV. In DNA, the CDR3 is TGTGCCAGCAGCTCCCAGGGGCGGGCCAGCACAGATACGCAGTATTTT. It specifies CASSSQGRASTDTQYF.

Only a few counts were recorded for this clonotype. The chain couples TRBV7-2 to TRBJ1-3; perhaps TRBD1 as D (5 bases). This CDR3 region has 15 residues. Germline CDR1 SGHTA, CDR2 FQGNSA. The germline V and J ends were trimmed by 3 bases and 4 bases, with 13 bases remaining between them. DNA of the CDR3: TGTGCCAGCAGCTTTTTGTCAGGGTCCGGAAACACCATATATTTT. Its translation is CASSFLSGSGNTIYF.

This clonotype was observed many times. The chain carries TRBV11-3 and TRBJ2-2; D remains unclear. V dropped 0 bases and J dropped 0 bases, with 5 bases sitting between them. In germline, CDR1 is SGHNT, CDR2 YENEEA. The CDR3 has 15 amino acids. CDR3 coding DNA: TGTGCCAGCAGCTTAGAACCTACGAACACCGGGGAGCTGTTTTTT. It codes for CASSLEPTNTGELFF.

This clonotype appeared many times. The V gene is TRBV7-2, the J gene TRBJ2-7, with 14 bases matching TRBD2. CDR3 size: 16 residues. The germline V gene has CDR1 SGHTA and CDR2 FQGNSA. V lost 5 bases to trimming and J lost 7 bases; unmatched junction nucleotides: 10. CDR3 nucleotide sequence: TGTGCCAGCAGCACCTATCCGACTAGCGGGAGGGAGGAGCAGTACTTC. Its protein product is CASSTYPTSGREEQYF.

This clonotype was counted at least ten times. The chain links TRBV29-1 to TRBJ1-4, with D maybe TRBD1 (5 bases). The CDR3 sequence is 15 residues long. Germline CDR1 SQVTM, CDR2 ANQGSEA. V was shortened by 5 bases and J by 8 bases, with 21 bases between the two germline ends. The CDR3: CSVRGPGTRGEKLFF. For the CDR3, the DNA is TGCAGCGTTCGGGGCCCCGGGACCCGGGGCGAAAAACTGTTTTTT.

This clonotype was found many times. The chain has TRBV6-5 and TRBJ2-3, with a weak D call TRBD2 (6 bases). V gave up 7 bases and J gave up 0 bases, with 14 bases separating them. The CDR3 covers 15 residues. CDR1 and CDR2 from the germline V gene are MNHEY and SVGAGI. In DNA form, the CDR3 reads TGTGCCAGCACCCGGGACTCCATTAGCACAGATACGCAGTATTTT. This translates into CASTRDSISTDTQYF.

This clonotype was seen a handful of times. The chain has TRBV12-3 or TRBV12-4 and TRBJ1-2; D remains ambiguous. The CDR3 has 12 residues. Trimming stripped 1 base from V and 7 bases from J, with 7 bases between. CDR3 DNA: TGTGCCAGCAGTTTAGTACAAGGTGGCTACACCTTC. As protein: CASSLVQGGYTF.

This clonotype was recorded once. This chain joins TRBV29-1 and TRBJ1-3; 10 bases agree with TRBD1. Germline CDR1 reads SQVTM; CDR2 reads ANQGSEA. With V trimmed by 5 bases and J by 2 bases, 3 bases remained unmatched. The CDR3 contains 14 residues. The CDR3 coding sequence is TGCAGCGTTCGACAGGGGGCGGCTGGAAACACCATATATTTT. This encodes CSVRQGAAGNTIYF.

Worth noting for this clonotype: One base away lies a much larger clone, so this may be a sequencing read error. The genes are TRBV20-1 and TRBJ2-3, with TRBD2 matching over 8 bases. Trimming cost V 6 bases and J 4 bases; bases outside gene matches: 12. Per germline, CDR1 DFQATT and CDR2 SNEGSKA (reference sequence). CDR3 length equals 15 residues. For the CDR3, the DNA is TGCAGTGCGGGGGCTAGCGGGTGGGCCGCAGATACGCAGTATTTT. Protein: CSAGASGWAADTQYF.

The V call is TRBV12-5, the J call TRBJ2-3, with a possible D match to TRBD2 (5 bases). V lost 0 bases, J lost 0 bases, and 13 bases lay in between. This CDR3 contains 17 residues. Per germline, CDR1 LGHNT and CDR2 FRNRAP. This chain's CDR3 is CASGLVRDGVSTDTQYF. CDR3 DNA: TGTGCTAGTGGTTTGGTACGGGATGGGGTCAGCACAGATACGCAGTATTTT.

In its sample, this clonotype was seen a few times. The rearrangement joins TRBV6-2 or TRBV6-3 to TRBJ2-3; possibly TRBD1 or TRBD2 for D (5 bases each). This CDR3 spans 17 amino acids. V was cut by 0 bases and J by 3 bases, with 16 bases left in between. Germline V lookup: CDR1 MNHEY, CDR2 SVGEGT. The CDR3: CASSYSWERGATDTQYF. CDR3 DNA sequence: TGTGCCAGCAGTTACTCATGGGAAAGAGGGGCGACAGATACGCAGTATTTT.

This clonotype was observed a few times. The rearrangement joins TRBV2 to TRBJ1-5; D gene ambiguous. V gave up 2 bases and J gave up 7 bases, with 6 bases separating them. The CDR3 spans 12 residues. Looked up from germline, CDR1 is SNHLY and CDR2 is FYNNEI. This CDR3 is CASSETRQPQHF. The DNA of the CDR3 is TGTGCCAGCAGTGAAACCCGGCAGCCCCAGCATTTT.

This clonotype has more than one count but fewer than ten. The V gene is TRBV20-1, the J gene TRBJ1-2; TRBD1 might be the D (6 bases). Deletions cut 6 bases from V and 8 bases from J, with 19 bases between. Germline lookup yields CDR1 DFQATT and CDR2 SNEGSKA (reference sequence). The CDR3 is 13 residues long. The CDR3 reads CSATEGGSGGYTF. In DNA, the CDR3 is TGCAGTGCCACAGAGGGGGGCTCGGGAGGCTACACCTTC.

The chain joins TRBV21-1 to TRBJ2-3; TRBD1 is the table's D call and was not checked against the DNA. TRBV21-1 is shown as a pseudogene. The CDR3 spans 18 residues. The CDR3 nucleotides are TGTGCCAGCATCGAAAGAAAAGTGGCGGGACGGGATTCAGATACGCAGTATTTT. Protein: CASIERKVAGRDSDTQYF.